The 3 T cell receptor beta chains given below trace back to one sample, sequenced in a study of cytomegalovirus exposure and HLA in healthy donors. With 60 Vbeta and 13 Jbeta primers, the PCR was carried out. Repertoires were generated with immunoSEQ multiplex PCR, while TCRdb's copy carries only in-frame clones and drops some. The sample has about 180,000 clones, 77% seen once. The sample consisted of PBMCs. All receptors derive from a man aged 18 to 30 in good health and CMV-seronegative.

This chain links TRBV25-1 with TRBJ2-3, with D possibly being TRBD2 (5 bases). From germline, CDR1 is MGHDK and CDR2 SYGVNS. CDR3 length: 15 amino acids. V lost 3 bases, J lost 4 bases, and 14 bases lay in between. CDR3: CASSDERGRPDTQYF. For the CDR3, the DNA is TGTGCCAGCAGTGACGAGAGAGGGCGCCCAGATACGCAGTATTTT.

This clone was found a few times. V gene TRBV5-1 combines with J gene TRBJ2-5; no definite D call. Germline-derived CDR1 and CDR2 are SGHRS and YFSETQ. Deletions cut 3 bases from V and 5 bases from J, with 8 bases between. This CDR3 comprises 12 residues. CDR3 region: CASSYYGETQYF. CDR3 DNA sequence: TGCGCCAGCAGCTATTACGGGGAGACCCAGTACTTC. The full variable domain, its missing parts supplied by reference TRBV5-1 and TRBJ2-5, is KAGVTQTPRYLIKTRGQQVTLSCSPISGHRSVSWYQQTPGQGLQFLFEYFSETQRNKGNFPGRFSGRQFSNSRSEMNVSTLELGDSALYLCASSYYGETQYFGPGTRLLVL.

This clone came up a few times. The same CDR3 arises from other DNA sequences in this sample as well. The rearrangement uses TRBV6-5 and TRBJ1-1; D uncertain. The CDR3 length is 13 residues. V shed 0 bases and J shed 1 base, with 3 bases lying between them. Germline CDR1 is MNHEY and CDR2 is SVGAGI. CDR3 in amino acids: CASSYSRNTEAFF. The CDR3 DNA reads TGTGCCAGCAGTTACTCGCGGAACACTGAAGCTTTCTTT.